The source of this T cell receptor beta chain is a study of T-cell reconstitution after alpha-beta-depleted transplantation in children. The CDR3 contains 14 residues. Germline CDR1 and CDR2: SEHNR and FQNEAQ (reference sequence). Trimming removed 1 base from V and 7 bases from J, with 13 bases in between. TCRbeta library preparation incorporated unique molecular identifiers. Each CDR3 protein is one row after TCRdb ran MiXCR on the PCR reads. The profile covers roughly 500,000 distinct CDR3 sequences, with about 17% appearing a single time and roughly 3.3% taken by the ten largest. The sample was PBMCs from the stem cell graft donor, taken from the stem cell graft. This clonotype was sampled from a human donor who donated a stem cell graft to a child with acute lymphoblastic leukemia. The chain uses TRBV7-9 and TRBJ2-5; possibly TRBD1 or TRBD2 for D (5 bases each). The CDR3 here is CASSLGGSLPTQYF. CDR3 nucleotides: TGTGCCAGCAGCTTAGGGGGGTCGCTTCCGACCCAGTACTTC.